This is a list of T cell receptor beta chains from one sample in a study of blood T cell repertoires in COVID-19. TCRdb's table, derived via immunoSEQ multiplex PCR, lists solely in-frame clones and lacks some. Among some 100,000 clones, around nine tenths were seen once, and the ten largest hold 10%. Sequenced: peripheral blood. These receptor sequences come from a man aged 50 to 60 with acute or convalescent COVID-19. Both conserved end residues are part of each CDR3. Fields, in order: clone size, J gene, V gene, D gene, CDR3 DNA, CDR3 protein. The D gene is left open where the match is weak. A row's size may be missing; if present it is once, few, many or a size class.

>-|TRBJ1-3|TRBV15|TRBD1
TGTGCCACCAGCAGAGGCGACAGGGCGCGGGGAAACACCATATATTTT
CATSRGDRARGNTIYF
>-|TRBJ2-2|TRBV5-6|-
TGTGCCAGCAGCCCCCAGGGGACCGGGGAGCTGTTTTTT
CASSPQGTGELFF
>-|TRBJ1-6|TRBV2|-
TGTGCCAGCAGGCCGACAGCCTCACCCCTCCACTTT
CASRPTASPLHF
>-|TRBJ2-7|TRBV7-3|-
TGTGCCAGCAGCTTAACGCCCCCACCCGTGGCCGAGCAGTACTTC
CASSLTPPPVAEQYF
>-|TRBJ2-2|TRBV7-2|TRBD2
TGTGCCAGCAGCCACGGACTAGCGGAAAACACCGGGGAGCTGTTTTTT
CASSHGLAENTGELFF
>-|TRBJ2-5|TRBV7-3|TRBD2
TGTGCCAGCAGCTTAGGACCGGGAGGGGGAGAGACCCAGTACTTC
CASSLGPGGGETQYF
>-|TRBJ2-5|TRBV19|TRBD2
TGTGCCAGTAGTAATTACGGGGGGGAGACCCAGTACTTC
CASSNYGGETQYF
>-|TRBJ1-4|TRBV19|TRBD1
TGTGCCAGTAACGATCCGGGACAGGGGGGGTCGGCAACTAATGAAAAACTGTTTTTT
CASNDPGQGGSATNEKLFF
>-|TRBJ2-2|TRBV19|-
TGTGCCAGTAGTGTACCAACTCAGTTTGGGCCCGGGGAGCTGTTTTTT
CASSVPTQFGPGELFF
>-|TRBJ2-1|TRBV24-1|TRBD2
TGTGCCACCAGTGACCCAGGACTAGCCGATGAGCAGTTCTTC
CATSDPGLADEQFF
>-|TRBJ2-1|TRBV5-1|-
TGCGCCAGCAAAATCCAGGGTAATGAGCAGTTCTTC
CASKIQGNEQFF
>-|TRBJ2-4|TRBV3-1/TRBV3-2|TRBD2
TGTGCCAGCAGCCATCGGGCTAGCGGGAAAAACATTCAGTACTTC
CASSHRASGKNIQYF
>-|TRBJ1-5|TRBV12-3/TRBV12-4|-
TGTGCCAGCAGTTTAACTTCCAATCAGCCCCAGCATTTT
CASSLTSNQPQHF
>-|TRBJ2-1|TRBV19|-
TGTGCCAGTAGGATAGGAGGAATCAATGAGCAGTTCTTC
CASRIGGINEQFF
>few|TRBJ1-1|TRBV7-2|-
TGTGCCAGCAGCTTTATGAGGGAGAACACTGAAGCTTTCTTT
CASSFMRENTEAFF
>-|TRBJ1-2|TRBV6-1|-
TGTGCCAGCAGTGAAAATAGGGGGATTAGGTATGGCTACACCTTC
CASSENRGIRYGYTF
>-|TRBJ2-7|TRBV11-2|TRBD2
TGTGCCAGCAGCAAGACTAGCCTGACCTACGAGCAGTACTTC
CASSKTSLTYEQYF
>once|TRBJ2-3|TRBV18|TRBD2
TGTGCCAGCTCACGGGAGGTAGCGGGAGTCGATACGCAGTATTTT
CASSREVAGVDTQYF
>-|TRBJ1-5|TRBV7-8|-
TGTGCCAGCAGCCGAGACCCCGGGACAACTAATCAGCCCCAGCATTTT
CASSRDPGTTNQPQHF
>-|TRBJ1-5|TRBV6-5|-
TGTGCCAGCTCCTTGACAGAGAATCAGCCCCAGCATTTT
CASSLTENQPQHF
>-|TRBJ1-5|TRBV27|-
TGTGCCAGCAGTTTAAGCGGGGTGGGTCAGCCCCAGCATTTT
CASSLSGVGQPQHF
>-|TRBJ2-7|TRBV5-6|TRBD2
TGTGCCAGCAGCTCCCCGGGACTAGCAAACCGGGAGCAGTACTTC
CASSSPGLANREQYF
>-|TRBJ1-5|TRBV30|-
TGTGCCTGGAGGACTGCAGGGGCAGTCGGTCAGCCCCAGCATTTT
CAWRTAGAVGQPQHF
>-|TRBJ2-4|TRBV6-5|TRBD1
TGTGCCAGCCGGGACAGGGAGAACATTCAGTACTTC
CASRDRENIQYF
>-|TRBJ2-7|TRBV7-2|TRBD2
TGTGCCAGCAGATATATCGGGACTAGCGTCTACGAGCAGTACTTC
CASRYIGTSVYEQYF
>-|TRBJ1-1|TRBV12-5|-
TGTGCTAGTGGTTTTACCGGACCGGGAACAGCTTTCTTT
CASGFTGPGTAFF
>once|TRBJ2-7|TRBV11-2|TRBD2
TGTGCCAGCAGCTTAGGTCGGAGGAGCGGGAGGGCCCAAGACGAGCAGTACTTC
CASSLGRRSGRAQDEQYF
>-|TRBJ1-1|TRBV6-5|-
TGTGCCAGCAGAACCTACCAGCAGGGGAACACTGAAGCTTTCTTT
CASRTYQQGNTEAFF
>once|TRBJ2-3|TRBV2|TRBD2
TGTGCCAGCAGTGAGCTGGGACTAGCGGGAGGGGTGCAGTATTTT
CASSELGLAGGVQYF
>-|TRBJ2-7|TRBV18|-
TGTGCCAGCTCGCACAGGGTAGGCGAGCAGTACTTC
CASSHRVGEQYF
>-|TRBJ2-2|TRBV6-2/TRBV6-3|TRBD2
TGTGCCAGCAGTGCTCGGACTAGCGGGTACACCGGGGAGCTGTTTTTT
CASSARTSGYTGELFF
>once|TRBJ2-3|TRBV7-8|TRBD1
TGTGCCAGCGGCAGGGGGTCCGAGTCAGATACGCAGTATTTT
CASGRGSESDTQYF
>-|TRBJ2-5|TRBV15|-
TGTGCCACCAGCAGTGGGTATAACAGGTTGGAGACCCAGTACTTC
CATSSGYNRLETQYF
>-|TRBJ2-3|TRBV2|TRBD2
TGTGCCAGCCGGGGTAGCGGGGTCACAGATACGCAGTATTTT
CASRGSGVTDTQYF
>-|TRBJ1-6|TRBV27|TRBD1
TGTGCCAGCAGTTTATCGTGGACAGGTCGGAATTCACCCCTCCACTTT
CASSLSWTGRNSPLHF
>once|TRBJ1-5|TRBV6-5|TRBD1
TGTGCCAGCAGTTACGGGACAGGGACTCAGCCCCAGCATTTT
CASSYGTGTQPQHF
>-|TRBJ2-1|TRBV28|-
TGTGCCAGCAGTCGCTCAGACGGGTGGTACAATGAGCAGTTCTTC
CASSRSDGWYNEQFF
>-|TRBJ1-2|TRBV6-5|-
TGTGCCAGCAGCAGGTGGAACTATGGCTACACCTTC
CASSRWNYGYTF
>-|TRBJ2-5|TRBV29-1|TRBD1
TGCAGCGTCTGGACAGGGGACGAGACCCAGTACTTC
CSVWTGDETQYF
>-|TRBJ2-1|TRBV6-5|-
TGTGCCAGCAGCGGTGGGAGCTCCTACAATGAGCAGTTCTTC
CASSGGSSYNEQFF
>once|TRBJ2-7|TRBV5-3|TRBD2
TGTGCCAGAAGAAAAAGGCGGACTAGCCGCTCCTACGAGCAGTACTTC
CARRKRRTSRSYEQYF
>-|TRBJ1-2|TRBV21-1|-
TGTGCCCCGACCCTAGCTAACTATGGCTACACCTTC
CAPTLANYGYTF
>-|TRBJ1-2|TRBV19|-
TGTGCCAGTAGTCCCCGGCGGGGTGGCTACACCTTC
CASSPRRGGYTF
>-|TRBJ1-1|TRBV6-6|-
TGTGCCAGCATGAGGGCCACTGAAGCTTTCTTT
CASMRATEAFF
>-|TRBJ1-1|TRBV6-1|-
TGTGCCAGCAGTGATGCAGGGAAAAACACTGAAGCTTTCTTT
CASSDAGKNTEAFF
>-|TRBJ1-4|TRBV4-1|-
TGCGCCAGCAGGCACCCCCTGGGAGCAACTAATGAAAAACTGTTTTTT
CASRHPLGATNEKLFF